A selection of T cell receptor beta chains follows, all from one sample in a study of Graves' ophthalmopathy and Graves' hyperthyroidism. TCRdb ran MiXCR on the multiplex PCR reads and lists one entry per CDR3 protein. The repertoire includes about 400,000 distinct CDR3 sequences, about a sixth of them detected once, and around 1.5% sits in the top ten. The sequenced material came from peripheral blood. Source of these receptors: a young woman with Graves' ophthalmopathy. The CDR3 runs from the conserved cysteine through the conserved F or W. The D gene is left open where the match is weak. Only part of the rows carry a size: once, few, many, or a class if the clone is expanded.

D gene: TRBD1
clone size: -
V gene: TRBV2
J gene: TRBJ2-2
CDR3 DNA: TGTGCCAGCAGTAGGGACAGGGGTAACACCGGGGAGCTGTTTTTT
CDR3 protein: CASSRDRGNTGELFF

D gene: TRBD1
clone size: many
V gene: TRBV18
J gene: TRBJ1-1
CDR3 DNA: TGTGCCAGCTCACCAGGGGGACAGCAGAACACTGAAGCTTTCTTT
CDR3 protein: CASSPGGQQNTEAFF

D gene: TRBD2
clone size: many
V gene: TRBV20-1
J gene: TRBJ2-7
CDR3 DNA: TGCAGTGCCTCCATGACTAGCGGTTCCTACGAGCAGTACTTC
CDR3 protein: CSASMTSGSYEQYF

D gene: TRBD1
clone size: -
V gene: TRBV6-2/TRBV6-3
J gene: TRBJ1-1
CDR3 DNA: TGTGCCAGCAGTTACCAAACGGCGACAGGGGGCGCGAACACTGAAGCTTTCTTT
CDR3 protein: CASSYQTATGGANTEAFF

D gene: -
clone size: many
V gene: TRBV6-2/TRBV6-3
J gene: TRBJ1-2
CDR3 DNA: TGTGCCAGCAGTTTTTTTCCCGTCGGAGCTAACTATGGCTACACCTTC
CDR3 protein: CASSFFPVGANYGYTF

D gene: -
clone size: many
V gene: TRBV15
J gene: TRBJ1-5
CDR3 DNA: TGTGCCACCAGTTACGGGGGAGGTCAGCCCCAGCATTTT
CDR3 protein: CATSYGGGQPQHF

D gene: -
clone size: many
V gene: TRBV4-1
J gene: TRBJ1-2
CDR3 DNA: TGCGCCAGCAGCTCTCCTACAGGGAGGGGCTACACCTTC
CDR3 protein: CASSSPTGRGYTF

D gene: -
clone size: many
V gene: TRBV10-3
J gene: TRBJ2-7
CDR3 DNA: TGTGCCATCACCCCAGGGACCCGCTCCTACGAGCAGTACTTC
CDR3 protein: CAITPGTRSYEQYF

D gene: -
clone size: many
V gene: TRBV6-5
J gene: TRBJ1-5
CDR3 DNA: TGTGCCAGCAGCTCAAAAAGGGGCAATCAGCCCCAGCATTTT
CDR3 protein: CASSSKRGNQPQHF

D gene: -
clone size: once
V gene: TRBV12-3/TRBV12-4
J gene: TRBJ1-2
CDR3 DNA: TGTGCCAGCAGTTTAGTCAGACTAGAGGGGGGCTATGGCTACACCTTC
CDR3 protein: CASSLVRLEGGYGYTF

D gene: -
clone size: -
V gene: TRBV29-1
J gene: TRBJ2-5
CDR3 DNA: TGCAGCGTTGGAGTAAGTGAGCAAGAGACCCAGTACTTC
CDR3 protein: CSVGVSEQETQYF

D gene: TRBD1
clone size: -
V gene: TRBV7-9
J gene: TRBJ2-5
CDR3 DNA: TGTGCCAGCAGCTCCCGGGACAGGGGGCTAGAGACCCAGTACTTC
CDR3 protein: CASSSRDRGLETQYF

D gene: TRBD1
clone size: many
V gene: TRBV7-6
J gene: TRBJ2-5
CDR3 DNA: TGTGCCAGCAGCCAGTTCCAAAGACAGGGGCGGAAGACCCAGTACTTC
CDR3 protein: CASSQFQRQGRKTQYF

D gene: -
clone size: many
V gene: TRBV10-2
J gene: TRBJ1-1
CDR3 DNA: TGCGCCAGCGGCGGGCCTTCGGCCATGAACACTGAAGCTTTCTTT
CDR3 protein: CASGGPSAMNTEAFF

D gene: -
clone size: many
V gene: TRBV30
J gene: TRBJ2-7
CDR3 DNA: TGTGCCTGGAGTGTAAGTAGGGGGCCGGGAGGCGAGCAGTACTTC
CDR3 protein: CAWSVSRGPGGEQYF

D gene: -
clone size: many
V gene: TRBV7-6
J gene: TRBJ2-7
CDR3 DNA: TGTGCCAGCAGCTCTCGGGCGGCGGCCTACGAGCAGTACTTC
CDR3 protein: CASSSRAAAYEQYF

D gene: -
clone size: many
V gene: TRBV28
J gene: TRBJ1-1
CDR3 DNA: TGTGCCAGCAGTTTATCTCCAGGGTCAGTCACTGAAGCTTTCTTT
CDR3 protein: CASSLSPGSVTEAFF

D gene: -
clone size: many
V gene: TRBV11-2
J gene: TRBJ2-7
CDR3 DNA: TGTGCCAGCAGCCCGATCAGGGGATGGGACTACGAGCAGTACTTC
CDR3 protein: CASSPIRGWDYEQYF

D gene: -
clone size: many
V gene: TRBV20-1
J gene: TRBJ1-2
CDR3 DNA: TGCAGTGCTAGTAGGGGACCTGTGATCAGTGGCTACACCTTC
CDR3 protein: CSASRGPVISGYTF

D gene: TRBD1
clone size: many
V gene: TRBV2
J gene: TRBJ1-2
CDR3 DNA: TGTGCCAGCAGTGACAGGGGACAGGGGGTACGGGATGGCTACACCTTC
CDR3 protein: CASSDRGQGVRDGYTF

D gene: TRBD1
clone size: -
V gene: TRBV3-1
J gene: TRBJ2-7
CDR3 DNA: TGTGCCAGCAGCCAAGGGACCCCTTGGACAGGGAGGACCTACGAGCAGTACTTC
CDR3 protein: CASSQGTPWTGRTYEQYF

D gene: -
clone size: many
V gene: TRBV12-3/TRBV12-4
J gene: TRBJ2-2
CDR3 DNA: TGTGCCAGCAGCTTTAATACCGTCACCGGGGAGCTGTTTTTT
CDR3 protein: CASSFNTVTGELFF

D gene: -
clone size: many
V gene: TRBV18
J gene: TRBJ1-2
CDR3 DNA: TGTGCCAGCTCACCAGAGGGGTCTTATGGCTACACCTTC
CDR3 protein: CASSPEGSYGYTF

D gene: -
clone size: many
V gene: TRBV20-1
J gene: TRBJ2-7
CDR3 DNA: TGCAGTGCTAGTATCAGGGTTGACGAGCAGTACTTC
CDR3 protein: CSASIRVDEQYF

D gene: -
clone size: many
V gene: TRBV7-9
J gene: TRBJ1-2
CDR3 DNA: TGTGCCAGCAGCATACTGACAGACAAAGGCTATGGCTACACCTTC
CDR3 protein: CASSILTDKGYGYTF

D gene: -
clone size: many
V gene: TRBV29-1
J gene: TRBJ2-2
CDR3 DNA: TGCAGCGTGGGTACCCTAGCCGGCACCGGGGAGCTGTTTTTT
CDR3 protein: CSVGTLAGTGELFF

D gene: -
clone size: many
V gene: TRBV7-2
J gene: TRBJ2-7
CDR3 DNA: TGTGCCAGCAGCTTAAAGGGGGACACCTCCTACGAGCAGTACTTC
CDR3 protein: CASSLKGDTSYEQYF

D gene: TRBD2
clone size: many
V gene: TRBV19
J gene: TRBJ2-2
CDR3 DNA: TGTGCCAGTAGTATGCTAGCGGGAGGAGGTACCGGGGAGCTGTTTTTT
CDR3 protein: CASSMLAGGGTGELFF

D gene: -
clone size: many
V gene: TRBV6-2/TRBV6-3
J gene: TRBJ1-2
CDR3 DNA: TGTGCCAGCAGCACAATCAGGGAAAACTATGGCTACACCTTC
CDR3 protein: CASSTIRENYGYTF

D gene: TRBD1
clone size: -
V gene: TRBV29-1
J gene: TRBJ1-1
CDR3 DNA: TGCAGCGCCTGTCCCGGGACAGGGTTGGGCACTGAAGCTTTCTTT
CDR3 protein: CSACPGTGLGTEAFF

D gene: TRBD2
clone size: -
V gene: TRBV29-1
J gene: TRBJ2-2
CDR3 DNA: TGCAGCGCGAAGGTGGCTAGCGGGCCCACCGGGGAGCTGTTTTTT
CDR3 protein: CSAKVASGPTGELFF

D gene: -
clone size: many
V gene: TRBV7-2
J gene: TRBJ2-7
CDR3 DNA: TGTGCCAGCAGCTTATCGACATCTTTCCTCTCATCCTACGAGCAGTACTTC
CDR3 protein: CASSLSTSFLSSYEQYF

D gene: TRBD1
clone size: many
V gene: TRBV6-1
J gene: TRBJ2-7
CDR3 DNA: TGTGCCAGCAGCGATAGGGACAGGGGACTCTACGAGCAGTACTTC
CDR3 protein: CASSDRDRGLYEQYF

D gene: -
clone size: many
V gene: TRBV7-2
J gene: TRBJ2-5
CDR3 DNA: TGTGCCAGCAGCTTCTTAGGGGGGTACCAAGAGACCCAGTACTTC
CDR3 protein: CASSFLGGYQETQYF

D gene: -
clone size: many
V gene: TRBV4-1
J gene: TRBJ1-2
CDR3 DNA: TGCGCCAGCAGCCAAGGGGAGGGGCTGGACTATGGCTACACCTTC
CDR3 protein: CASSQGEGLDYGYTF

D gene: -
clone size: many
V gene: TRBV6-2/TRBV6-3
J gene: TRBJ1-4
CDR3 DNA: TGTGCCAGCAGTTACTCGATGGAGTCTCGGGACCTTAATGAAAAACTGTTTTTT
CDR3 protein: CASSYSMESRDLNEKLFF

D gene: -
clone size: -
V gene: TRBV20-1
J gene: TRBJ2-7
CDR3 DNA: TGCAGTGCCCATGAGGCGGGACTGGGACGTGCCGAGCAGTACTTC
CDR3 protein: CSAHEAGLGRAEQYF

D gene: TRBD1
clone size: -
V gene: TRBV11-2
J gene: TRBJ1-1
CDR3 DNA: TGTGCCAGCAGCTTTCCCGGGACAGTTAACACTGAAGCTTTCTTT
CDR3 protein: CASSFPGTVNTEAFF

D gene: TRBD1
clone size: few
V gene: TRBV19
J gene: TRBJ2-7
CDR3 DNA: TGTGCCACCTTAGGACAGGGCGCCTACGAGCAGTACTTC
CDR3 protein: CATLGQGAYEQYF

D gene: TRBD1
clone size: many
V gene: TRBV7-8
J gene: TRBJ1-2
CDR3 DNA: TGTGCCAGCAGCTCTGGACAGGGGAGGAAAGGCTACACCTTC
CDR3 protein: CASSSGQGRKGYTF

D gene: TRBD1
clone size: many
V gene: TRBV20-1
J gene: TRBJ2-5
CDR3 DNA: TGCAGTCTAGAGCCTAGGGGGCGCGGTGAGACCCAGTACTTC
CDR3 protein: CSLEPRGRGETQYF

D gene: TRBD2
clone size: many
V gene: TRBV19
J gene: TRBJ2-7
CDR3 DNA: TGTGCCAGTAGTCCACTCGGGACTAGCGGGAGCTACGAGCAGTACTTC
CDR3 protein: CASSPLGTSGSYEQYF

D gene: -
clone size: many
V gene: TRBV7-3
J gene: TRBJ2-5
CDR3 DNA: TGTGCCAGCAGCTTATTCGGGGTCCAAGAGACCCAGTACTTC
CDR3 protein: CASSLFGVQETQYF

D gene: -
clone size: many
V gene: TRBV30
J gene: TRBJ1-1
CDR3 DNA: TGTGCCTGGAGTCCCTTGCATCCAACCGAAGCTTTCTTT
CDR3 protein: CAWSPLHPTEAFF